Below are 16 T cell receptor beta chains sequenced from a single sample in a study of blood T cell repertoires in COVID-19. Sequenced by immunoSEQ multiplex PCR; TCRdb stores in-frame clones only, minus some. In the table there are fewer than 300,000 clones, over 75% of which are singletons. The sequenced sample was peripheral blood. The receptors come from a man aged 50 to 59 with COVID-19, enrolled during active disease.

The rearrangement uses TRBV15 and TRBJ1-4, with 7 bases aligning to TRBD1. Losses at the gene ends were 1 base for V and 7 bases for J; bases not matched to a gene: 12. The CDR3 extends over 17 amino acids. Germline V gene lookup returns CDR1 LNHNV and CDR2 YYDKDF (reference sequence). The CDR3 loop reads CATSRGPGQVLGEKLFF. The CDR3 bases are TGTGCCACCAGCAGAGGCCCCGGACAGGTATTAGGTGAAAAACTGTTTTTT.

Here the CDR3 reads CASSGGTRGETQYF. The CDR3 DNA reads as TGCGCCAGCAGCGGAGGGACTAGAGGAGAGACCCAGTACTTC. The chain couples TRBV5-1 to TRBJ2-5; TRBD2 aligns across 8 bases. V gave up 4 bases and J gave up 4 bases; unmatched junction bases: 6. Germline V gene data show CDR1 as SGHRS and CDR2 as YFSETQ. The CDR3 extends over 14 amino acids.

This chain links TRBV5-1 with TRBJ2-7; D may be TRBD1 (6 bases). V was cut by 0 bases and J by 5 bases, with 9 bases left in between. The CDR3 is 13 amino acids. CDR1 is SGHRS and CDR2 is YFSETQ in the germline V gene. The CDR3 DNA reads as TGCGCCAGCAGCTTGGGACAGGCTGACGAGCAGTACTTC. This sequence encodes CASSLGQADEQYF. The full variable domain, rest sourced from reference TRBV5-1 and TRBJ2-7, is KAGVTQTPRYLIKTRGQQVTLSCSPISGHRSVSWYQQTPGQGLQFLFEYFSETQRNKGNFPGRFSGRQFSNSRSEMNVSTLELGDSALYLCASSLGQADEQYFGPGTRLTVT.

This chain's CDR3 is CASSPRGQGMRAFF. The CDR3 nucleotides are TGTGCCAGCTCACCACGGGGACAGGGGATGAGGGCTTTCTTT. The chain carries TRBV18 and TRBJ1-1; 10 positions match TRBD1. Germline CDR1 is KGHSH and CDR2 is LQKENI. V lost 1 base to trimming and J lost 11 bases; unmatched junction nucleotides: 7. The CDR3 has 14 residues. The variable domain in full, completed from reference TRBV18 and TRBJ1-1, reads NAGVMQNPRHLVRRRGQEARLRCSPMKGHSHVYWYRQLPEEGLKFMVYLQKENIIDESGMPKERFSAEFPKEGPSILRIQQVVRGDSAAYFCASSPRGQGMRAFFGQGTRLTVV.

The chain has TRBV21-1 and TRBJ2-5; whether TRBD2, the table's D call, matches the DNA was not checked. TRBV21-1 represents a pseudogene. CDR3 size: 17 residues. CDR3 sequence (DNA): TGTGCCAGCAGCAAAGGGGCCGGAGGGGCAATATTGGAGACCCAGTACTTC. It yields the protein CASSKGAGGAILETQYF.

This CDR3 reads CASSESGGAQPQHF. The CDR3 DNA reads as TGTGCCAGCAGTGAATCAGGTGGGGCACAGCCCCAGCATTTT. The chain has TRBV25-1 and TRBJ1-5; maybe TRBD1 (5 bases). Trimming left V 1 base short and J 7 bases short, with 11 bases between. Germline values: CDR1 MGHDK, CDR2 SYGVNS. The CDR3 is 14 amino acids.

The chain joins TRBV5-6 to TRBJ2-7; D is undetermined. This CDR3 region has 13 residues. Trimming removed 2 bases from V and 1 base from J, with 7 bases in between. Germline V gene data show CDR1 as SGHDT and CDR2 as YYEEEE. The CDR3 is CASSLVDSYEQYF. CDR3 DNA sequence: TGTGCCAGCAGCTTAGTAGATTCCTACGAGCAGTACTTC.

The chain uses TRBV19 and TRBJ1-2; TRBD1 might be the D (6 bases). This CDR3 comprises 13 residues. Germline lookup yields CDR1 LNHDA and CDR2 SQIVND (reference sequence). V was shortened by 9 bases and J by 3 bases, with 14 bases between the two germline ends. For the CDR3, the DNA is TGTGCCAGCCATCAGGACAGAGACTATGGCTACACCTTC. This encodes CASHQDRDYGYTF.

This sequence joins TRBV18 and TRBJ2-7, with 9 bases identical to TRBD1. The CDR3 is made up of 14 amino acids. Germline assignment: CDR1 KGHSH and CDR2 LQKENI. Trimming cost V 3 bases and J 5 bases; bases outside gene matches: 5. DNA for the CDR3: TGTGCCAGCTCACCTAGGGACAGGGACCACGAGCAGTACTTC. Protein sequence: CASSPRDRDHEQYF. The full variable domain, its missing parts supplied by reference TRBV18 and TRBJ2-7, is NAGVMQNPRHLVRRRGQEARLRCSPMKGHSHVYWYRQLPEEGLKFMVYLQKENIIDESGMPKERFSAEFPKEGPSILRIQQVVRGDSAAYFCASSPRDRDHEQYFGPGTRLTVT.

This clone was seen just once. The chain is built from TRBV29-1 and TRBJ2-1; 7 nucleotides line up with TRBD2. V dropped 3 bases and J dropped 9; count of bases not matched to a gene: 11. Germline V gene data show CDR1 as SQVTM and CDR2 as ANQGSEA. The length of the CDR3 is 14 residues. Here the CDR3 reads CSVDPGGRFREQFF. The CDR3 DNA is TGCAGCGTTGACCCTGGCGGGAGATTCCGTGAGCAGTTCTTC.

In DNA, the CDR3 is TGTGCCAGTAGTATACAGGGGGCGCGATCGGAAAAACTGTTTTTT. Amino acids: CASSIQGARSEKLFF. The rearrangement uses TRBV19 and TRBJ1-4; TRBD1 agrees at 8 bases. The CDR3 length is 15 residues. In germline, CDR1 is LNHDA, CDR2 SQIVND (reference sequence). Trimming removed 2 bases from V and 8 bases from J; junction bases left unmatched: 7.

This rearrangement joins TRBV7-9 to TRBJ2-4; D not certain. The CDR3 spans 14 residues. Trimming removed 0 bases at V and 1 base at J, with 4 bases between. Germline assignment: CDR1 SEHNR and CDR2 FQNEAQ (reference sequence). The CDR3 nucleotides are TGTGCCAGCAGCTTAGCAGAGGCCAAAAACATTCAGTACTTC. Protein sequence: CASSLAEAKNIQYF. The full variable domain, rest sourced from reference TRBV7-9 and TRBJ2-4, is DTGVSQNPRHKITKRGQNVTFRCDPISEHNRLYWYRQTLGQGPEFLTYFQNEAQLEKSRLLSDRFSAERPKGSFSTLEIQRTEQGDSAMYLCASSLAEAKNIQYFGAGTRLSVL.

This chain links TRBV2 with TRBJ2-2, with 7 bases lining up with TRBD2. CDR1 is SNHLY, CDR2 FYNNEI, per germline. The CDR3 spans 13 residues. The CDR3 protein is CARGLQNTGELFF. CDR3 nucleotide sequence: TGTGCTAGGGGACTACAGAACACCGGGGAGCTGTTTTTT.

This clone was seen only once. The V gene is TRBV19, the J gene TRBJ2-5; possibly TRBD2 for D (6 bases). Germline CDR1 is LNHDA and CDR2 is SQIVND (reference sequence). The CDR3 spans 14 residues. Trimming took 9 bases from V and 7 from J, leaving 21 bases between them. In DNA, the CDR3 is TGTGCCAGCGCGCCGGGGGTCGGACACGGGACCCAGTACTTC. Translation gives CASAPGVGHGTQYF.

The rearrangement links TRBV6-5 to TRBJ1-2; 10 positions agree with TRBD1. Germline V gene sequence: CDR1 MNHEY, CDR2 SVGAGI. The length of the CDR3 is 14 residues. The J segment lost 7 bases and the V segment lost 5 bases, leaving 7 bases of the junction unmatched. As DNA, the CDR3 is TGTGCCAGCAGTACCTCGGGACAGGGGTTTGGCTACACCTTC. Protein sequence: CASSTSGQGFGYTF.

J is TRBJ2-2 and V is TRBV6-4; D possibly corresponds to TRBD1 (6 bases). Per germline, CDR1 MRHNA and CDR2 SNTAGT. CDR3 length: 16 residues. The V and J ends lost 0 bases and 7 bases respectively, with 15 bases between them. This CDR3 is CASSDSSGTGHGELFF. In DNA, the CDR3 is TGTGCCAGCAGTGACTCTTCCGGAACAGGGCACGGGGAGCTGTTTTTT.